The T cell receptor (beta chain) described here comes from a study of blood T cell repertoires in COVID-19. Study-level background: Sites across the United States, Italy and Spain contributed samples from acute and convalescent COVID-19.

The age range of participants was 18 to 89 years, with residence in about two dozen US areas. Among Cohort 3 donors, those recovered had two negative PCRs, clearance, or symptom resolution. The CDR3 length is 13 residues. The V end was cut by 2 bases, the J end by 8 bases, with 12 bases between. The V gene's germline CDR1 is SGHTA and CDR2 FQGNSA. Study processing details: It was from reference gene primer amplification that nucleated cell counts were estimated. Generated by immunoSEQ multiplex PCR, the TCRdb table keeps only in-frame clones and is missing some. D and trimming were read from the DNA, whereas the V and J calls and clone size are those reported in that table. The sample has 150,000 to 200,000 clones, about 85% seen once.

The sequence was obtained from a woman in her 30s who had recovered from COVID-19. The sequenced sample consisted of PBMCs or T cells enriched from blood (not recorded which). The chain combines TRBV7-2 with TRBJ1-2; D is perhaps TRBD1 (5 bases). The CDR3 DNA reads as TGTGCCAGCAGCTTATACGGCAGGGAAGGCTACACCTTC. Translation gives CASSLYGREGYTF.